This is a list of T cell receptor beta chains from one sample in a study of blood T cell repertoires in COVID-19. TCRdb keeps only in-frame clones here, not all; method: immunoSEQ multiplex PCR. Counted here are around 58,000 clones, 88% occurring once; the ten biggest clones make up about 4.7%. Sequencing used peripheral blood. The receptors derive from a human donor in a cohort sampled during active COVID-19. Each CDR3 is given with its conserved first and last residue. D genes are given only for firm matches. Rows give clone size only sometimes, using once, few, many, or a class for an expanded clone.

v_call	d_call	clone_size	j_call	cdr3_aa	cdr3_nt
TRBV5-4	TRBD2	.	TRBJ2-3	CASSSKRGTYTDTQYF	TGTGCCAGCAGCTCCAAGCGGGGGACTTACACAGATACGCAGTATTTT
TRBV27	TRBD1	.	TRBJ2-2	CASSPSDRANTGELFF	TGTGCCAGCAGTCCCTCGGACAGGGCCAACACCGGGGAGCTGTTTTTT
TRBV14	.	.	TRBJ1-5	CASSQIEQPQHF	TGTGCCAGCAGCCAAATAGAGCAGCCCCAGCATTTT
TRBV19	.	.	TRBJ2-5	CASSVRDRAETQYF	TGTGCCAGTAGTGTGCGGGATAGGGCTGAGACCCAGTACTTC
TRBV18	TRBD1	.	TRBJ1-1	CASSIGTGSTEAFF	TGTGCCAGCTCAATTGGGACAGGGAGTACGGAAGCTTTCTTT
TRBV24-1	.	.	TRBJ2-5	CATSDRGLSQETQYF	TGTGCCACCAGTGATAGAGGACTCTCCCAAGAGACCCAGTACTTC
TRBV7-9	TRBD1	.	TRBJ2-3	CASSLTGVGTDTQYF	TGTGCCAGCAGCTTAACAGGGGTTGGCACAGATACGCAGTATTTT
TRBV5-1	TRBD2	.	TRBJ2-1	CASSSSGSLGNEQFF	TGCGCCAGCAGCTCCAGCGGGAGCCTGGGCAATGAGCAGTTCTTC
TRBV6-5	.	.	TRBJ1-1	CASSYSPGLTEAFF	TGTGCCAGCAGTTACTCGCCAGGGCTAACTGAAGCTTTCTTT
TRBV5-1	TRBD2	.	TRBJ2-1	CASSPTSGSLGEQFF	TGCGCCAGCAGCCCGACTAGCGGGAGCCTAGGTGAGCAGTTCTTC
TRBV27	.	.	TRBJ1-1	CASSVSGNTEAFF	TGTGCCAGCAGTGTCTCCGGGAACACTGAAGCTTTCTTT
TRBV7-9	.	.	TRBJ2-5	CASTTSVGDQETQYF	TGTGCCAGCACCACTAGTGTAGGAGACCAAGAGACCCAGTACTTC
TRBV4-1	TRBD1	.	TRBJ2-1	CASSQDQQGVYNEQFF	TGCGCCAGCAGCCAAGATCAGCAGGGGGTGTACAATGAGCAGTTCTTC
TRBV19	TRBD1	few	TRBJ2-2	CASSRQGARWDTGELFF	TGTGCCAGTAGTAGACAGGGAGCGAGGTGGGACACCGGGGAGCTGTTTTTT
TRBV19	TRBD1	.	TRBJ1-1	CASSTWDRRRAEAFF	TGTGCCAGTAGTACCTGGGACAGAAGGAGGGCTGAAGCTTTCTTT
TRBV7-6	.	.	TRBJ2-2	CASSLSGQATGELFF	TGTGCCAGCAGCTTAAGTGGCCAGGCCACCGGGGAGCTGTTTTTT
TRBV9	TRBD2	few	TRBJ2-2	CASSSRAGGGTGELFF	TGTGCCAGCAGCTCAAGAGCGGGGGGAGGTACCGGGGAGCTGTTTTTT
TRBV3-1/TRBV3-2	.	.	TRBJ1-2	CASSQVDYGYTF	TGTGCCAGCAGCCAAGTCGACTATGGCTACACCTTC
TRBV7-2	.	.	TRBJ1-4	CASSPDSANEKLFF	TGTGCCAGCAGCCCCGACAGTGCTAATGAAAAACTGTTTTTT
TRBV18	.	few	TRBJ1-2	CASSPRAPHNYGYTF	TGTGCCAGCTCACCACGGGCCCCCCATAACTATGGCTACACCTTC
TRBV11-2	TRBD2	few	TRBJ2-2	CASSPGTSGYNGGELFF	TGTGCCAGCAGCCCAGGGACTAGCGGATACAACGGCGGGGAGCTGTTTTTT
TRBV18	.	.	TRBJ2-7	CASSLTGSGHEQYF	TGTGCCAGCTCACTGACGGGTTCAGGGCACGAGCAGTACTTC
TRBV6-5	.	.	TRBJ1-5	CASSLAPGGNQPQHF	TGTGCCAGCAGTCTAGCCCCGGGGGGAAATCAGCCCCAGCATTTT
TRBV3-1/TRBV3-2	.	once	TRBJ1-3	CASSLLGNTIYF	TGTGCCAGCAGCCTTCTTGGAAACACCATATATTTT
TRBV12-3/TRBV12-4	.	.	TRBJ2-5	CASSLYFQETQYF	TGTGCCAGCAGTTTGTATTTTCAGGAGACCCAGTACTTC
TRBV18	.	once	TRBJ2-5	CASSPQNRDQETQYF	TGTGCCAGCTCACCACAAAACAGGGACCAAGAGACCCAGTACTTC
TRBV7-2	.	.	TRBJ1-1	CASSLGANTEAFF	TGTGCCAGCAGCTTAGGGGCGAACACTGAAGCTTTCTTT
TRBV19	TRBD1	.	TRBJ2-4	CASSIEQGAKQYF	TGTGCCAGTAGTATAGAGCAGGGGGCCAAACAGTACTTC
TRBV15	.	.	TRBJ2-3	CATSRRYSGTDTQYF	TGTGCCACCAGCAGGCGGTATTCTGGCACAGATACGCAGTATTTT
TRBV5-1	TRBD1	.	TRBJ2-7	CASSHGPGGNYEQYF	TGCGCCAGCAGCCACGGGCCAGGGGGCAATTACGAGCAGTACTTC
TRBV5-8	TRBD2	.	TRBJ2-5	CASINSGTSGRKPQETQYF	TGTGCCAGCATCAATTCCGGGACTAGCGGGAGGAAACCCCAAGAGACCCAGTACTTC
TRBV14	TRBD1	.	TRBJ2-3	CASSLTGVVAQYF	TGTGCCAGCAGCCTTACAGGGGTAGTGGCGCAGTATTTT
TRBV18	TRBD1	.	TRBJ1-6	CASSPGQGYNSPLHF	TGTGCCAGCTCACCTGGACAGGGTTATAATTCACCCCTCCACTTT
TRBV4-1	TRBD2	.	TRBJ2-3	CASSRLAETTDTQYF	TGCGCCAGCAGTCGGCTAGCGGAGACTACAGATACGCAGTATTTT
TRBV18	TRBD2	.	TRBJ2-1	CASSPSLAGGNNEQFF	TGTGCCAGCTCACCAAGCCTAGCGGGAGGGAACAATGAGCAGTTCTTC
TRBV7-2	.	.	TRBJ2-1	CASSLSGEQFF	TGTGCCAGCAGCTTAAGCGGTGAGCAGTTCTTC
TRBV19	TRBD2	.	TRBJ2-5	CASRTSGQETQYF	TGTGCCAGTAGGACTAGCGGCCAAGAGACCCAGTACTTC
TRBV6-5	.	.	TRBJ2-7	CASSLPGQGLEQYF	TGTGCCAGCAGTTTACCGGGACAAGGGTTGGAGCAGTACTTC
TRBV3-1/TRBV3-2	TRBD1	.	TRBJ2-1	CASSQAQRSRGNEQFF	TGTGCCAGCAGCCAAGCACAGCGGTCCAGGGGGAATGAGCAGTTCTTC
TRBV7-8	.	.	TRBJ2-7	CASSFAGQGVEQYF	TGTGCCAGCAGCTTCGCCGGGCAGGGTGTCGAGCAGTACTTC
TRBV19	TRBD2	.	TRBJ2-7	CATTPRGGSEQYF	TGTGCCACCACCCCCCGGGGGGGCTCCGAGCAGTACTTC
TRBV5-1	TRBD2	.	TRBJ2-2	CASSLTGLAGGTGELFF	TGCGCCAGCAGCCTTACTGGACTAGCGGGAGGGACCGGGGAGCTGTTTTTT
TRBV7-3	TRBD1	.	TRBJ1-1	CASSFQGQGVTEAFF	TGTGCCAGCAGCTTCCAGGGACAGGGTGTCACTGAAGCTTTCTTT
TRBV9	TRBD2	.	TRBJ2-3	CASSFRLAGTDTQYF	TGTGCCAGCAGCTTTCGACTAGCGGGCACAGATACGCAGTATTTT
TRBV28	.	.	TRBJ2-7	CASTQGGADNYEQYF	TGTGCCAGCACCCAAGGGGGGGCAGATAACTACGAGCAGTACTTC
TRBV7-2	TRBD2	.	TRBJ2-3	CASSLARTSGGWSTDTQYF	TGTGCCAGCAGCTTAGCCCGGACTAGCGGGGGTTGGAGCACAGATACGCAGTATTTT
TRBV13	.	.	TRBJ1-2	CVSSLVTHPSNYGYTF	TGTGTCAGCAGCTTAGTCACACATCCTTCTAACTATGGCTACACCTTC
TRBV7-2	TRBD1	.	TRBJ1-2	CASSLGQGSVWGYTF	TGTGCCAGCAGCTTGGGACAGGGGAGCGTATGGGGCTACACCTTC
TRBV6-2/TRBV6-3	.	.	TRBJ2-4	CASSYVRDTVLAKNIQYF	TGTGCCAGCAGTTACGTTCGGGATACCGTACTAGCCAAAAACATTCAGTACTTC
TRBV5-1	.	.	TRBJ1-2	CASSPGGGRANYGYTF	TGCGCCAGCAGCCCCGGCGGCGGCAGAGCTAACTATGGCTACACCTTC
TRBV6-6	TRBD1	.	TRBJ1-5	CASSPTGKQPQHF	TGTGCCAGCAGCCCGACAGGGAAGCAGCCCCAGCATTTT
TRBV11-2	TRBD2	.	TRBJ2-5	CASSDGTSGEETQYF	TGTGCCAGCAGCGACGGGACTAGCGGGGAAGAGACCCAGTACTTC
TRBV3-1/TRBV3-2	TRBD2	once	TRBJ2-1	CASSQELAARRQFF	TGTGCCAGCAGCCAGGAACTAGCGGCCCGTCGGCAGTTCTTC
TRBV6-5	.	.	TRBJ2-7	CASSIYGTPRYEQYF	TGTGCCAGCAGTATCTACGGGACACCGAGGTACGAGCAGTACTTC
TRBV5-5	.	.	TRBJ1-2	CASSFGGEGYGYTF	TGTGCCAGCAGCTTCGGGGGAGAGGGCTATGGCTACACCTTC